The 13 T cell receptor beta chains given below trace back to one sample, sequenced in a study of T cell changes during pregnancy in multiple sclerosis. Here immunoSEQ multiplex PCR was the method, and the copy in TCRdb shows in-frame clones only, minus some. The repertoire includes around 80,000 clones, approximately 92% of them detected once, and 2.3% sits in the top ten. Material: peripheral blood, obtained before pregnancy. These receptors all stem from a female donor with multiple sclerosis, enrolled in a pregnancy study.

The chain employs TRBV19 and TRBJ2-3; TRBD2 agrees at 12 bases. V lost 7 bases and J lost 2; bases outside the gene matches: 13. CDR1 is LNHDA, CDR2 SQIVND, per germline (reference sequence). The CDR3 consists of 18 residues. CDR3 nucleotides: TGTGCCAGTACTCCCTGGACTAGCGGGAAAAGGGCCACAGATACGCAGTATTTT. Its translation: CASTPWTSGKRATDTQYF.

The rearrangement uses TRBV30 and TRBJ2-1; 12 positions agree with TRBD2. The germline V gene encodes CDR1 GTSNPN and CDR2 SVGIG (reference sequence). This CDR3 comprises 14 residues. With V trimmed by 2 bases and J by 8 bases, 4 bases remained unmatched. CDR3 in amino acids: CAWSSLAGGHEQFF. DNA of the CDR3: TGTGCCTGGAGTTCCCTAGCGGGAGGGCATGAGCAGTTCTTC. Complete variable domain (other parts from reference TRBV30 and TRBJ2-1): SQTIHQWPATLVQPVGSPLSLECTVEGTSNPNLYWYRQAAGRGLQLLFYSVGIGQISSEVPQNLSASRPQDRQFILSSKKLLLSDSGFYLCAWSSLAGGHEQFFGPGTRLTVL.

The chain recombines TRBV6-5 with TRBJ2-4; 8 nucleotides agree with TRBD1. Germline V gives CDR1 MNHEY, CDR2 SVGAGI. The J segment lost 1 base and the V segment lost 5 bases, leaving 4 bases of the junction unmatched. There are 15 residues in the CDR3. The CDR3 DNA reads TGTGCCAGCAGTCCAGGGGGCGAGGCCAAAAACATTCAGTACTTC. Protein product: CASSPGGEAKNIQYF.

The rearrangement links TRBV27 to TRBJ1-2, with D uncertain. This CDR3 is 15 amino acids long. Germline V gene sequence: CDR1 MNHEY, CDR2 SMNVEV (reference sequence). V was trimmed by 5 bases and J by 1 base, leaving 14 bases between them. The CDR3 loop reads CASSPRWQVNYGYTF. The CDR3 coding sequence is TGTGCCAGCAGTCCCCGATGGCAGGTTAACTATGGCTACACCTTC.

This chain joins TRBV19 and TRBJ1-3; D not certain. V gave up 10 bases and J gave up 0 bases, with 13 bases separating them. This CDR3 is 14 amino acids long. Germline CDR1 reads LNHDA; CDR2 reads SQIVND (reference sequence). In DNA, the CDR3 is TGTGCCACACGCAGGTCAAACTCTGGAAACACCATATATTTT. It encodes CATRRSNSGNTIYF.

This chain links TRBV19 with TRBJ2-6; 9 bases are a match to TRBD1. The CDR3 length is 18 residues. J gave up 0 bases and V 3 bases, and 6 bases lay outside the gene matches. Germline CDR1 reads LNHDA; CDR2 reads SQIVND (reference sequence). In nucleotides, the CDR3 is TGTGCCAGTAGTATCAACGGACAGGGGAGCTCTGGGGCCAACGTCCTGACTTTC. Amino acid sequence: CASSINGQGSSGANVLTF.

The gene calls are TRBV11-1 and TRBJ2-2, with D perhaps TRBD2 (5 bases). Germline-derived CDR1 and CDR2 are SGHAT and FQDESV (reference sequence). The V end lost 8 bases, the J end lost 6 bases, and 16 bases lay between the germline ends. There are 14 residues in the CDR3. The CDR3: CASSNVGVAGELFF. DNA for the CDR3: TGTGCCAGCTCTAATGTCGGGGTCGCCGGGGAGCTGTTTTTT.

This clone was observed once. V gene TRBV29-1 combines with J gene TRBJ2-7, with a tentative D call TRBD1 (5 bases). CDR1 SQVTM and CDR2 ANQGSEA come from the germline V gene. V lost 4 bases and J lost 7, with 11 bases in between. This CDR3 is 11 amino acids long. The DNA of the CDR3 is TGCAGCGTTGGGGGCCCCGGGGAGCAGTACTTC. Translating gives CSVGGPGEQYF.

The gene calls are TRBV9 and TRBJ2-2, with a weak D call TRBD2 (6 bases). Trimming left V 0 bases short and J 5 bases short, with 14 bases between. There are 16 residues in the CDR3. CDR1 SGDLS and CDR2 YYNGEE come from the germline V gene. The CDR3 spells CASSVAEGGFTGELFF. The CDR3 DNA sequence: TGTGCCAGCAGCGTAGCAGAGGGAGGATTTACCGGGGAGCTGTTTTTT.

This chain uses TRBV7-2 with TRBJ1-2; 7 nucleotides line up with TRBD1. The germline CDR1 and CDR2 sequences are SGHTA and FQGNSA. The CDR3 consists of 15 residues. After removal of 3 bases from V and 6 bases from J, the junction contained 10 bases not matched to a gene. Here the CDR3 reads CASSLGDRVGDGYTF. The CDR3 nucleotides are TGTGCCAGCAGCTTGGGCGACAGGGTTGGCGATGGCTACACCTTC.

CDR3 protein: CSDLAGPTEAFF. As DNA, the CDR3 is TGCAGCGATCTCGCAGGGCCGACTGAAGCTTTCTTT. The rearrangement joins TRBV29-1 to TRBJ1-1, with a tentative D call TRBD1 (5 bases). CDR3 length: 12 amino acids. The V end was cut by 7 bases, the J end by 5 bases, with 14 bases between. The germline V gene has CDR1 SQVTM and CDR2 ANQGSEA.

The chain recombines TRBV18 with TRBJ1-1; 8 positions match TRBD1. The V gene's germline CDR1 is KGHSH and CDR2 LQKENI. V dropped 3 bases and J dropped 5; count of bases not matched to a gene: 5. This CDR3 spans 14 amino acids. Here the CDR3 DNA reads TGTGCCAGCTCACCTACAGGGGGTCTTACTGAAGCTTTCTTT. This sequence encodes CASSPTGGLTEAFF. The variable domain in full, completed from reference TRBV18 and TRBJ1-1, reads NAGVMQNPRHLVRRRGQEARLRCSPMKGHSHVYWYRQLPEEGLKFMVYLQKENIIDESGMPKERFSAEFPKEGPSILRIQQVVRGDSAAYFCASSPTGGLTEAFFGQGTRLTVV.

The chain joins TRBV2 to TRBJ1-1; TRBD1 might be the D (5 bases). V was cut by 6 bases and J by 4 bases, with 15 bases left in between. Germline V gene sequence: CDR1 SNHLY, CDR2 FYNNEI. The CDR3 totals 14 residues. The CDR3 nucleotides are TGTGCCAGCAGCGGGGGGAACTCTGGCACTGAAGCTTTCTTT. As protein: CASSGGNSGTEAFF.